This entry lists 30 T cell receptor beta chains sequenced from one sample in a study of response to subunit inactivated influenza vaccine. TCRdb passed the RT-PCR reads through MiXCR, listing each CDR3 protein once. Of 560,000 or so distinct CDR3 sequences listed, approximately 7.7% are singletons. The input for sequencing was PBMCs from blood, taken less than 30 months after vaccination. These receptors originate from a man aged 45-69 years who received an inactivated influenza vaccine.

This rearrangement joins TRBV25-1 to TRBJ2-1, with TRBD2 matching 11 bases. This CDR3 has 18 amino acids. V gave up 5 bases and J gave up 8 bases; unmatched junction bases: 17. The germline gives CDR1 MGHDK, CDR2 SYGVNS. The CDR3 DNA is TGTGCCAGCAGTTCGTTGACTAGCGGGAACCTCCTCCCGCATGAGCAGTTCTTC. It encodes CASSSLTSGNLLPHEQFF.

This sequence joins TRBV30 and TRBJ1-1, with D perhaps matching TRBD1 (5 bases). The CDR3 spans 13 residues. Between the trimmed V and J ends, which lost 2 bases and 5 bases, there was a span of 12 bases. Germline-derived CDR1 and CDR2 are GTSNPN and SVGIG (reference sequence). CDR3 protein: CAWSSTGRTEAFF. In DNA, the CDR3 is TGTGCCTGGAGTAGCACAGGTAGGACTGAAGCTTTCTTT.

This clonotype was counted many times. The V gene is TRBV5-1, the J gene TRBJ2-3; the D gene is possibly TRBD1 (6 bases). Trimming took 9 bases from V and 2 from J, leaving 19 bases between them. Germline V gives CDR1 SGHRS, CDR2 YFSETQ. CDR3 length: 15 residues. Here the CDR3 reads CATSYGGQSTDTQYF. The CDR3 bases are TGCGCCACTTCCTATGGGGGCCAATCCACAGATACGCAGTATTTT.

The V gene is TRBV20-1, the J gene TRBJ2-7, with TRBD2 matching over 8 bases. Germline CDR1 DFQATT, CDR2 SNEGSKA (reference sequence). J was trimmed by 4 bases and V by 3 bases; bases with no gene match: 8. This CDR3 has 14 residues. CDR3 bases: TGCAGTGCTAGTGGGCGGGGGGCGTCTTACGAGCAGTACTTC. Amino acids: CSASGRGASYEQYF.

This clonotype was observed at least ten times. This chain uses TRBV20-1 with TRBJ2-3; tentatively, D is TRBD1 or TRBD2 (5 bases each). This CDR3 has 13 residues. Trimming pared 0 bases from V and 8 bases from J, leaving 12 bases between. CDR1 DFQATT and CDR2 SNEGSKA come from the germline V gene (reference sequence). CDR3 DNA: TGCAGTGCTAGAGAGAGGGGATCCCCTACGCAGTATTTT. Translated: CSARERGSPTQYF.

This clonotype has ten or more counts. The CDR3 region is CASSVRRKETQYF. In DNA form, the CDR3 reads TGTGCCAGCAGTGTTAGGAGAAAAGAGACCCAGTACTTC. The chain employs TRBV2 and TRBJ2-5; D is undetermined. This CDR3 is 13 amino acids long. CDR1 and CDR2 (germline): SNHLY, FYNNEI. The germline V and J ends were trimmed by 4 bases and 3 bases, with 9 bases remaining between them.

The V and J genes are TRBV20-1 and TRBJ2-7; the D is unclear. V was cut by 0 bases and J by 2 bases, with 8 bases left in between. Germline lookup yields CDR1 DFQATT and CDR2 SNEGSKA (reference sequence). This CDR3 is 13 amino acids long. The CDR3 DNA is TGCAGTGCTAGAGATCTGAACGCCTACGAGCAGTACTTC. Its protein product is CSARDLNAYEQYF.

The rearrangement uses TRBV19 and TRBJ2-5; perhaps TRBD1 as D (6 bases). CDR1 is LNHDA, CDR2 SQIVND, per germline (reference sequence). This CDR3 region has 15 residues. Trimming took off 10 bases at V and 3 bases at J, with 21 bases between the two ends. The CDR3 protein is CAIDGAGTSKETQYF. In DNA form, the CDR3 reads TGTGCCATTGACGGCGCCGGGACATCCAAAGAGACCCAGTACTTC.

The gene calls are TRBV7-2 and TRBJ1-2, with 7 bases lining up with TRBD1. The J segment lost 8 bases and the V segment lost 4 bases, leaving 10 bases of the junction unmatched. Germline CDR1 reads SGHTA; CDR2 reads FQGNSA. This CDR3 comprises 14 residues. This CDR3 is CASSSRTGAEGYTF. CDR3 DNA: TGTGCCAGCAGCTCCCGTACAGGGGCGGAGGGCTACACCTTC.

This clonotype was seen at least ten times. The chain couples TRBV6-5 to TRBJ1-1; a weak D match, TRBD1 (5 bases). V gave up 0 bases and J gave up 3 bases, with 8 bases separating them. This CDR3 is 14 amino acids long. The germline CDR1 and CDR2 sequences are MNHEY and SVGAGI. This CDR3 is CASSYSPGDTEAFF. CDR3 DNA sequence: TGTGCCAGCAGTTACTCACCGGGGGACACTGAAGCTTTCTTT.

The rearrangement uses TRBV11-2 and TRBJ2-7; 8 positions agree with TRBD2. CDR1 is SGHAT and CDR2 is FQNNGV in the germline V gene. The CDR3 has 17 amino acids. Trimming took 2 bases from V and 2 from J; bases not matched to a gene: 11. As DNA, the CDR3 is TGTGCCAGCAGCTTAACGGGAAGTGGGACTAGAACCTACGAGCAGTACTTC. This gives the protein CASSLTGSGTRTYEQYF.

The sample holds many counts of this clonotype. This chain uses TRBV28 with TRBJ1-4, with TRBD1 matching 11 bases. The V gene's germline CDR1 is MDHEN and CDR2 SYDVKM. The V gene end was trimmed by 2 bases and the J gene end by 8 bases; junction bases not matched to a gene: 7. This CDR3 comprises 16 residues. The CDR3, as DNA: TGTGCCAGCAGTTTACTACCGGGACAGGGGGGCGAAAAACTGTTTTTT. This translates into CASSLLPGQGGEKLFF.

This clonotype was recorded at least ten times. The chain employs TRBV14 and TRBJ1-3, with no clear D. This CDR3 has 15 residues. Per the germline V gene, CDR1 is SGHDN and CDR2 is FVKESK. V dropped 4 bases and J dropped 0 bases, with 10 bases sitting between them. Here the CDR3 reads CASSLNLFSGNTIYF. CDR3 DNA: TGTGCCAGCAGCCTCAATCTATTCTCTGGAAACACCATATATTTT.

This clonotype was counted between two and nine times. V is TRBV29-1 and J is TRBJ2-7; 7 bases line up with TRBD2. The CDR3 loop spans 12 amino acids. V lost 3 bases to trimming and J lost 4 bases; unmatched junction nucleotides: 3. Germline V CDR1 and CDR2: SQVTM, ANQGSEA. CDR3 sequence: CSVDGEGYEQYF. The CDR3 bases are TGCAGCGTTGACGGGGAGGGGTACGAGCAGTACTTC.

This clonotype was seen at least ten times. The chain combines TRBV20-1 with TRBJ2-1; D is uncertain. With 0 bases removed from V and 3 bases from J, the gap between germline ends came to 12 bases. The CDR3 spans 15 residues. CDR1 and CDR2 from the germline V gene are DFQATT and SNEGSKA (reference sequence). In nucleotides, the CDR3 is TGCAGTGCTAGAGATCGCAGCGAGTACTACAATGAGCAGTTCTTC. Its translation is CSARDRSEYYNEQFF.

The gene calls are TRBV20-1 and TRBJ1-6; 8 positions match TRBD1. The germline gives CDR1 DFQATT, CDR2 SNEGSKA (reference sequence). V dropped 5 bases and J dropped 6; count of bases not matched to a gene: 3. The CDR3 covers 13 residues. The CDR3, as DNA: TGCAGTGCTCCCGGACAGGGTAATTCACCCCTCCACTTT. Amino acid sequence: CSAPGQGNSPLHF.

J is TRBJ2-2 and V is TRBV20-1; 7 bases fit TRBD2. This CDR3 has 13 amino acids. Unmatched junction bases numbered 7, after V lost 7 bases and J lost 5 bases. Germline CDR1 DFQATT, CDR2 SNEGSKA (reference sequence). CDR3 region: CSGTGGLTGELFF. The CDR3 DNA reads TGCAGTGGCACGGGGGGTCTAACCGGGGAGCTGTTTTTT.

This chain links TRBV10-3 with TRBJ1-1; 7 positions match TRBD1. The CDR3 has 14 residues. The V gene's germline CDR1 is ENHRY and CDR2 SYGVKD. J lost 3 bases, V lost 6 bases, and 7 bases had no gene match. CDR3 residues: CAIRRFDRDTEAFF. The CDR3 DNA follows: TGTGCCATCAGACGATTTGACAGGGACACTGAAGCTTTCTTT.

This clonotype was observed a few times. The chain recombines TRBV5-1 with TRBJ1-1; the D is unclear. The ends were cut back, 0 bases at V and 0 bases at J, with 9 bases in the middle. The germline V gene encodes CDR1 SGHRS and CDR2 YFSETQ. The CDR3 is 15 amino acids. The CDR3 DNA is TGCGCCAGCAGCTTGGGTAGTACGTTGAACACTGAAGCTTTCTTT. This gives the protein CASSLGSTLNTEAFF.

This chain links TRBV20-1 with TRBJ2-7; 7 nucleotides agree with TRBD1. The CDR3 is made up of 16 amino acids. Germline CDR1 DFQATT, CDR2 SNEGSKA (reference sequence). J was trimmed by 3 bases and V by 3 bases; bases with no gene match: 14. CDR3 amino acids: CSARGATPGQSYEQYF. For the CDR3, the DNA is TGCAGTGCTAGGGGTGCCACGCCGGGACAGAGCTACGAGCAGTACTTC.

This clonotype turned up a few times. The chain couples TRBV29-1 to TRBJ2-3; 9 bases match TRBD1. V shed 3 bases, J shed 8 bases, and the junction held 3 bases outside the gene matches. CDR3 length: 12 residues. Germline values: CDR1 SQVTM, CDR2 ANQGSEA. The CDR3 DNA is TGCAGCGTTGAGGGGGACAGGGTTACGCAGTATTTT. This encodes CSVEGDRVTQYF.

This clonotype was seen at least ten times. The gene calls are TRBV7-9 and TRBJ2-1, with D hard to call. Looked up from germline, CDR1 is SEHNR and CDR2 is FQNEAQ (reference sequence). Trimming stripped 3 bases from V and 7 bases from J, with 10 bases between. The CDR3 loop spans 13 amino acids. CDR3 region: CASSLTSRNEQFF. The CDR3, as DNA: TGTGCCAGCAGCTTGACGAGTAGGAATGAGCAGTTCTTC. Complete variable domain (other parts from reference TRBV7-9 and TRBJ2-1): DTGVSQNPRHKITKRGQNVTFRCDPISEHNRLYWYRQTLGQGPEFLTYFQNEAQLEKSRLLSDRFSAERPKGSFSTLEIQRTEQGDSAMYLCASSLTSRNEQFFGPGTRLTVL.

The CDR3 nucleotides are TGTGCCAGCAGTTACTCGTCCCTAGCCTACGAGCAGTACTTC. This sequence encodes CASSYSSLAYEQYF. The gene calls are TRBV6-5 and TRBJ2-7; no clear D gene. Per the germline V gene, CDR1 is MNHEY and CDR2 is SVGAGI. The V and J ends lost 0 bases and 2 bases respectively, with 8 bases between them. The CDR3 is 14 residues long.

The chain recombines TRBV5-1 with TRBJ2-6, with D maybe TRBD1 (6 bases). Trimming shortened V by 0 bases and J by 0 bases, and 13 bases separated the two germline ends. This CDR3 contains 18 residues. CDR1 and CDR2 (germline): SGHRS, YFSETQ. The CDR3 DNA is TGCGCCAGCAGCTTGGATCTTGGACAGAGCTCTGGGGCCAACGTCCTGACTTTC. It is translated as CASSLDLGQSSGANVLTF.

As to this clonotype: Relative to the germline gene, one junction end is altered; a read error may explain this. The V and J genes are TRBV7-9 and TRBJ1-1; possibly TRBD1 for D (5 bases). From germline, CDR1 is SEHNR and CDR2 FQNEAQ (reference sequence). The CDR3 contains 14 residues. DNA for the CDR3: TGTGCCAGCACCCTCGGGGACCCGAACTCTGAAGCTTTCTTT. This translates into CASTLGDPNSEAFF.

V and J are TRBV5-3 and TRBJ2-3, with D uncertain. TRBV5-3 falls under the ORF class, with uncertain function. The CDR3 covers 17 residues. With 2 bases removed from V and 0 bases from J, the gap between germline ends came to 16 bases. CDR3 sequence reads: CARSFKRQTSSTDTQYF. The DNA for the CDR3 is TGTGCCAGAAGCTTTAAGCGACAAACGTCCAGCACAGATACGCAGTATTTT.

The chain combines TRBV3-1 with TRBJ2-4; D might be TRBD2 (6 bases). The CDR3 has 17 amino acids. Trimming took off 3 bases at V and 5 bases at J, with 20 bases between the two ends. Germline lookup yields CDR1 LGHDT and CDR2 YNNKEL (reference sequence). The CDR3 coding sequence is TGTGCCAGCAGCCACCCTCTCGGGACTGCCACTCAAAACATTCAGTACTTC. Residues: CASSHPLGTATQNIQYF.

This clonotype occurred a few times. The V call is TRBV20-1, the J call TRBJ2-1, with 8 bases matching TRBD2. The CDR3 spans 15 residues. Germline trimming cut 6 bases from V and 6 bases from J; bases unmatched to any gene: 13. CDR1 is DFQATT, CDR2 SNEGSKA, per germline (reference sequence). CDR3 sequence reads: CSAVAAGALPNEQFF. The CDR3 nucleotides are TGCAGTGCAGTAGCAGCGGGAGCCCTTCCCAATGAGCAGTTCTTC.

The V gene is TRBV6-5, the J gene TRBJ2-7, with TRBD1 matching over 8 bases. V lost 4 bases, J lost 7 bases, and 9 bases stayed unmatched. This CDR3 is 14 amino acids long. Germline V lookup: CDR1 MNHEY, CDR2 SVGAGI. CDR3: CASSSGTGTGEQYF. The CDR3 DNA reads as TGTGCCAGCAGTTCTGGGACAGGCACGGGGGAGCAGTACTTC.

This clonotype was seen a few times. V gene TRBV7-8 combines with J gene TRBJ2-7; D not resolved. The length of the CDR3 is 12 residues. V was cut by 7 bases and J by 0 bases, with 7 bases left in between. The V gene's germline CDR1 is SGHVS and CDR2 FQNEAQ. The CDR3 region is CASMGSSYEQYF. CDR3 coding DNA: TGTGCCAGCATGGGTAGCTCCTACGAGCAGTACTTC.